The TCR beta chain under discussion was sequenced for a study of cytotoxic CD8 clonotypes in ibrutinib-treated CLL. Looking at the study overall: Patient counts were approximately 12 relapsed/refractory, around 15 treatment-naive and around 18 IGHV unmutated. Regarding the study as a whole: Sustained-remission patients were sampled at different times than progressing patients were.

Approximately 1.9 micrograms of genomic DNA, which was extracted from cryopreserved PBMCs, served as the material used for the TCR beta libraries. V lost 5 bases, J lost 1 base, and 9 bases stayed unmatched. The length of the CDR3 is 17 residues. CDR1 is SEHNR and CDR2 is FQNEAQ in the germline V gene (reference sequence). Details on this clone: Its antigen is still unknown.

Sequencing was performed with immunoSEQ multiplex PCR; in TCRdb, only in-frame clones are kept and a portion is missing. The sample carries over 75,000 clones, 70% to 80% recorded once. The clonotype was recovered from a human donor with chronic lymphocytic leukemia. The rearrangement links TRBV7-9 to TRBJ2-3, with 10 bases that match TRBD1. Material: PBMCs, obtained after 12 months of ibrutinib treatment. CDR3 sequence reads: CASSPKTGGIGTDTQYF. The CDR3 bases are TGTGCCAGCAGCCCCAAGACAGGGGGCATTGGCACAGATACGCAGTATTTT. Filled out from reference TRBV7-9 and TRBJ2-3, the complete variable domain reads DTGVSQNPRHKITKRGQNVTFRCDPISEHNRLYWYRQTLGQGPEFLTYFQNEAQLEKSRLLSDRFSAERPKGSFSTLEIQRTEQGDSAMYLCASSPKTGGIGTDTQYFGPGTRLTVL.